This TCR beta chain is from a study of human T cells and chemical hapten exposure. Study-level background: Epicutaneous patch tests delivered 0.01% DPC to the upper back, with evaluation at 6 days.

Each CDR3 protein is one row after TCRdb ran MiXCR on the RACE reads. The repertoire holds some 350,000 distinct CDR3 sequences, with under 8% as singletons. Time point of the sample: patch test 1, 2 weeks after DPC sensitization. Treatment specified: therapeutic diphenylcyclopropenone sensitization with weekly scalp DPC. Participating donors were patients with alopecia, aged 18 to 70 years, considered appropriate candidates for DPC. This clonotype was recorded at least ten times. V trimming: 1 base; J trimming: 5 bases; junction bases outside the gene matches: 4. The V gene's germline CDR1 is SQVTM and CDR2 ANQGSEA. The CDR3 extends over 14 amino acids.

The sequence was obtained from a young woman with alopecia areata. Some clones in this sample may be carry-over from other donors' samples. This specimen consisted of whole blood, obtained in connection with sensitization to the hapten diphenylcyclopropenone (DPC). The chain recombines TRBV29-1 with TRBJ2-5, with 10 bases fitting TRBD1. The CDR3 is CSVEGTGGQETQYF. The CDR3 DNA is TGCAGCGTTGAAGGGACAGGGGGTCAGGAGACCCAGTACTTC.